Listed below are T cell receptor beta chains from one sample, sequenced in a study of identical twins. TCRdb passed the 5' RACE reads through MiXCR, listing each CDR3 protein once. The data contain a few hundred thousand distinct CDR3 sequences, approximately 7.1% of them singletons. The sample was also linked to a second study, of T cells expressing NK-cell markers.

The specimen was CD8+ T cells sorted from blood. These TCRs come from a woman aged 18-30 years in good health. The CDR3 runs from the conserved cysteine through the conserved F or W. D genes are given only for firm matches. Size is omitted from some rows. Given values are once, few, many or a class for expanded clones.

j_gene,d_gene,v_gene,abundance,CDR3nt,CDR3aa
TRBJ1-1,.,TRBV7-9,.,TGTGCCAGCAGCTTAGCGGCAGGGAGGTTCACTGAAGCTTTCTTT,CASSLAAGRFTEAFF
TRBJ2-7,TRBD1,TRBV12-5,few,TGTGCTAGTGCCCCTAGGGACAGGGGGACCTACGAGCAGTACTTC,CASAPRDRGTYEQYF
TRBJ2-7,.,TRBV7-9,few,TGTGCCAGCAGCCCCCCAGGGCCCCCCTTCGAGCAGTACTTC,CASSPPGPPFEQYF
TRBJ2-4,.,TRBV7-2,many,TGTGCCAGCAGGGAGGACGGAGCCAAAAACATTCAGTACTTC,CASREDGAKNIQYF
TRBJ2-5,.,TRBV12-3/TRBV12-4,few,TGTGCCAGCAGGAGACAGGTGCTAGAGACCCAGTACTTC,CASRRQVLETQYF
TRBJ2-7,.,TRBV7-9,many,TGTGCCAGCAGTAGACGGCGCGAGCAGTACTTC,CASSRRREQYF
TRBJ1-1,.,TRBV29-1,.,TGCAGCGTTGAAGAGGGGCGGAACACTGAAGCTTTCTTT,CSVEEGRNTEAFF
TRBJ2-7,TRBD1,TRBV27,few,TGTGCCAGCAGTTTGACGGGACAGGGATACGAGCAGTACTTC,CASSLTGQGYEQYF
TRBJ2-7,.,TRBV5-1,few,TGCGCCAGCACCCCATGGAGAAAAAACGACCACGAGCAGTACTTC,CASTPWRKNDHEQYF
TRBJ1-2,TRBD1,TRBV2,few,TGTGCCAGCAGGGACAGGGTTCATGGCTACACCTTC,CASRDRVHGYTF
TRBJ2-5,TRBD2,TRBV12-3/TRBV12-4,many,TGTGCCAGCAGCCCAGCTGCGCGGGAGGATTGGGAGACCCAGTACTTC,CASSPAAREDWETQYF
TRBJ2-1,.,TRBV6-1,many,TGTGCCAGCCGGGACGGTTGGAATGAGCAGTTCTTC,CASRDGWNEQFF
TRBJ1-2,.,TRBV7-9,many,TGTGCCAGCAGCTCCGAATTTTATGGCTACACCTTC,CASSSEFYGYTF
TRBJ2-6,TRBD1,TRBV6-2/TRBV6-3,few,TGTGCCAGCAGCGTAGACAGGGGGCTCTTCGTATCTGGGGCCAACGTCCTGACTTTC,CASSVDRGLFVSGANVLTF
TRBJ2-4,.,TRBV5-6,few,TGTGCCAGCAGCTTGGGCATCGGAAACATTCAGTACTTC,CASSLGIGNIQYF
TRBJ2-4,.,TRBV9,many,TGTGCCAGCAGCGTAAGTGCTCTAGCCAAAAACATTCAGTACTTC,CASSVSALAKNIQYF
TRBJ2-5,TRBD2,TRBV11-1,many,TGTGCCAGCAGCTTCCCCGGGGTAGCGGGAGGGCCCGAAGAGACCCAGTACTTC,CASSFPGVAGGPEETQYF
TRBJ2-2,.,TRBV20-1,few,TGCAGTGCTAGAGATCTGGGGCCCTCTAGGTCCGGGGAGCTGTTTTTT,CSARDLGPSRSGELFF
TRBJ2-7,TRBD2,TRBV3-1,.,TGTGCCAGCAGCCAAGATGCTCGCGGGGGATCCTACGAGCAGTACTTC,CASSQDARGGSYEQYF
TRBJ2-1,TRBD2,TRBV7-9,many,TGTGCCAGCAGCTCCCGACTAGCGGGGGGGTACAATGAGCAGTTCTTC,CASSSRLAGGYNEQFF
TRBJ2-7,.,TRBV5-5,many,TGTGCCAGCAGCCTGCTGAACCTACCGAGCTCCTACGAGCAGTACTTC,CASSLLNLPSSYEQYF
TRBJ2-7,TRBD2,TRBV7-8,many,TGTGCCAGCAGCCTGCCGGGACTAGCGTTATACGAGCAGTACTTC,CASSLPGLALYEQYF
TRBJ2-3,.,TRBV6-5,many,TGTGCCAGCAGTTACGGGACAGATACGCAGTATTTT,CASSYGTDTQYF
TRBJ2-1,.,TRBV5-6,.,TGTGCCAGCACCTTAATTAGCCCGGACAATGAGCAGTTCTTC,CASTLISPDNEQFF
TRBJ2-7,TRBD2,TRBV11-2,few,TGTGCCAGCAGCTTCAGCGGGAGGACGAGCGAGCAGTACTTC,CASSFSGRTSEQYF
TRBJ2-3,TRBD1,TRBV2,many,TGTGCCAGCAGCTACCAGCGGGACAGGGGGAACACAGATACGCAGTATTTT,CASSYQRDRGNTDTQYF
TRBJ1-1,TRBD1,TRBV6-1,few,TGTGCCAGCTTTCTACAGGGGGCAAGGACTGAAGCTTTCTTT,CASFLQGARTEAFF
TRBJ2-1,TRBD2,TRBV9,few,TGTGCCAGCAGCGCGGGGGGCCTAAGGACTAGCCACTACAATGAGCAGTTCTTC,CASSAGGLRTSHYNEQFF
TRBJ2-3,.,TRBV7-2,few,TGTGCCAGCAGCTTTACGGGGGCGGCAGATACGCAGTATTTT,CASSFTGAADTQYF
TRBJ2-7,.,TRBV14,few,TGTGCCAGCAGCCAAGAAATGGCAGGGTTCCTTTCCTACGAGCAGTACTTC,CASSQEMAGFLSYEQYF
TRBJ2-1,TRBD2,TRBV11-2,.,TGTGCCAGCAGCTTAGGGGTTAGCGGGGCCAATGAGCAGTTCTTC,CASSLGVSGANEQFF
TRBJ2-3,TRBD2,TRBV27,many,TGTGCCAGCAGTTTAGGCCTAGCGGGAGCCGATACGCAGTATTTT,CASSLGLAGADTQYF
TRBJ2-1,TRBD2,TRBV29-1,few,TGCAGCGTTCAGGGCGGGAGCTCCTACAATGAGCAGTTCTTC,CSVQGGSSYNEQFF
TRBJ1-6,.,TRBV4-2,.,TGTGCCAGCAGCCAAGACGGGGTGGATAATTCACCCCTCCACTTT,CASSQDGVDNSPLHF
TRBJ2-3,.,TRBV5-1,many,TGCGCCAGCAGCTTCGTTAAGGGGGGCTTTTCAGATACGCAGTATTTT,CASSFVKGGFSDTQYF
TRBJ1-2,.,TRBV7-9,few,TGTGCCAGCAGCTTTGGTGATTTCAAGGACACCTTC,CASSFGDFKDTF
TRBJ2-1,TRBD2,TRBV19,.,TGTGCCAGTAGTATGAGCGGGAGATCCTACAATGAGCAGTTCTTC,CASSMSGRSYNEQFF
TRBJ2-3,TRBD2,TRBV12-3/TRBV12-4,few,TGTGCCAGCTTACTAGCGGGGGGCACAGATACGCAGTATTTT,CASLLAGGTDTQYF
TRBJ2-3,.,TRBV6-5,few,TGTGCCAGCAGTTTAACCCCTAGGTGGACAGATACGCAGTATTTT,CASSLTPRWTDTQYF
TRBJ2-5,.,TRBV7-2,.,TGTGCCAGCAGCGATAGCGGGACAGGGCTTCCCCGGGAGACCCAGTACTTC,CASSDSGTGLPRETQYF
TRBJ1-5,.,TRBV7-2,few,TGTGCCAGCAGCTTATACCCACCAGATCAGCCCCAGCATTTT,CASSLYPPDQPQHF
TRBJ1-1,.,TRBV3-1,.,TGTGCCAGCAGCCAATCTGCACCCGCTGAAGCTTTCTTT,CASSQSAPAEAFF
TRBJ2-2,.,TRBV6-5,.,TGTGCCAGCAGTTTGGACGCCGGTAGGGAGCTGTTTTTT,CASSLDAGRELFF
TRBJ2-7,.,TRBV12-3/TRBV12-4,.,TGTGCCAGCACTCTGGGGCTTGGCGAGCAGTACTTC,CASTLGLGEQYF
TRBJ2-5,.,TRBV7-9,.,TGTGCCAGCAGCATTAATGGGCCCCAAGAGACCCAGTACTTC,CASSINGPQETQYF
TRBJ2-7,TRBD2,TRBV20-1,.,TGCAGTGCTAGAAGGACTAGCGGGGGCTACGAGCAGTACTTC,CSARRTSGGYEQYF